Sequencing of this T cell receptor beta chain was carried out in a study of blood T cell repertoires in COVID-19. Study-wide context: Nucleic acid was either cDNA or gDNA, and it came from T cells, B-cell-depleted T cells, or PBMCs.

The germline CDR1 and CDR2 sequences are ENHRY and SYGVKD. This CDR3 is 14 amino acids long. V lost 2 bases, J lost 0 bases, and 5 bases lay in between. Methods used by the authors: Nucleated cell counts were estimated from reference gene primer amplification. Sequencing was performed with immunoSEQ multiplex PCR; in TCRdb, only in-frame clones are kept and a portion is missing. D and trimming were read from the DNA, whereas the V and J calls and clone size are those reported in that table. The sample contains about 210,000 clones, around four fifths of which appear only once. This rearrangement joins TRBV10-3 to TRBJ1-5; D unclear. The sequence was collected from a woman in her forties or fifties with acute or convalescent COVID-19. The material sequenced was peripheral blood. For the CDR3, the DNA is TGTGCCATCAGTGAGACAGATAGCAATCAGCCCCAGCATTTT. Translated, it gives CAISETDSNQPQHF.